One TCR beta chain is described in this entry. In the 2 weeks before study entry, exposed participants met a COVID-19 case, which was PCR-confirmed or clinician-diagnosed. This record comes from a study of blood T cell repertoires in COVID-19. For the study at large: Samples came from the United States, Italy and Spain, spanning acute and convalescent COVID-19. The cDNA or gDNA used as material had been derived from T cells, B-cell-depleted T cells, or PBMCs.

Using immunoSEQ multiplex PCR, the repertoire was profiled, and TCRdb retains in-frame clones only, with some absent. The profile covers 350,000 or so clones, with roughly 86% appearing a single time and over 0.9% taken by the ten largest. This TCR came from a woman aged 30 to 39 who had been exposed to COVID-19. The sequencing input was PBMCs or T cells enriched from blood (not recorded which).

DNA of the CDR3: TGTGCCAGCAGCCCGAGGACAGGGTCTGGCTACACCTTC. Translation gives CASSPRTGSGYTF. V is TRBV7-3 and J is TRBJ1-2; 8 nucleotides align to TRBD1. CDR3 length equals 13 residues. CDR1 SGHTA and CDR2 FQGTGA come from the germline V gene. J lost 7 bases, V lost 5 bases, and 6 bases had no gene match.